The subject of this entry is one T cell receptor beta chain. Between the trimmed V and J ends, which lost 6 bases and 1 base, there was a span of 9 bases. The CDR3 is made up of 13 amino acids. Per germline, CDR1 SGHTA and CDR2 FQGNSA. Generated by immunoSEQ multiplex PCR, the TCRdb table keeps only in-frame clones and is missing some. Of about 82,000 clones in the sample, 90% to 95% were seen once. This record comes from a study of cytomegalovirus exposure and HLA in healthy donors. The sequenced sample was PBMCs. This chain links TRBV7-2 with TRBJ1-1; D is uncertain. The clonotype originates from a man aged 18 to 30 in good health and CMV-seronegative. The chain's CDR3 is CASSSRRNTEAFF. The CDR3 DNA reads TGTGCCAGCAGTTCAAGGAGGAACACTGAAGCTTTCTTT.